The 5 T cell receptor beta chains given below trace back to one sample, sequenced in a study of blood T cell repertoires in COVID-19 (dated by TCRdb to about 2020). The library came from the immunoSEQ multiplex PCR assay. TCRdb holds this immuneACCESS table with in-frame rearrangements only. Some clones are missing; in checked studies, unresolved V genes explain under half, and the rest has no known cause. Recorded for this sample are over 200,000 clones; 70% to 90% of them occurred a single time. Roughly 11% of the sample lies in the top ten. Sequencing used peripheral blood. The receptors originated from a man aged 50 to 59 with COVID-19, enrolled during active disease.

The CDR3, as DNA: TGTGCCAGCAGTTCCCCCCCCGAGGCGGGGCACACAGATACGCAGTATTTT. Translation: CASSSPPEAGHTDTQYF. This chain connects TRBV6-2 or TRBV6-3 to TRBJ2-3; the D gene is possibly TRBD2 (6 bases). The V end was cut by 4 bases, the J end by 2 bases, with 19 bases between. Germline loops: CDR1 MNHEY, CDR2 SVGEGT. This CDR3 has 17 amino acids.

The count of this clone is one. The chain uses TRBV30 and TRBJ1-4; 11 positions agree with TRBD1. The V and J ends lost 3 bases and 0 bases, in that order; junction bases with no gene match: 12. CDR1 and CDR2 from the germline V gene are GTSNPN and SVGIG (reference sequence). CDR3 length: 19 amino acids. The CDR3, as DNA: TGTGCCTGGAGGCCCCTCGACGGGACAGGGGGGTCAACTAATGAAAAACTGTTTTTT. This codes for CAWRPLDGTGGSTNEKLFF.

V usage is TRBV3-1 (or the pseudogene TRBV3-2) and J usage is TRBJ1-4; no clear D. Germline assignment: CDR1 LGHDT and CDR2 YNNKEL (reference sequence). The CDR3 extends over 15 amino acids. Trimming shortened V by 4 bases and J by 0 bases, and 9 bases separated the two germline ends. CDR3 in amino acids: CASSLNSATNEKLFF. DNA for the CDR3: TGTGCCAGCAGCCTAAACAGTGCAACTAATGAAAAACTGTTTTTT.

This chain joins TRBV3-1 (or the pseudogene TRBV3-2) and TRBJ1-6, with D possibly being TRBD1 (6 bases). Germline CDR1 and CDR2: LGHDT and YNNKEL (reference sequence). Trimming pared 1 base from V and 6 bases from J, leaving 13 bases between. This CDR3 contains 16 residues. The CDR3 bases are TGTGCCAGCAGCCAAGTTACGGGAGGGGGTAATTCACCCCTCCACTTT. Amino acid sequence: CASSQVTGGGNSPLHF.

The genes are TRBV7-9 and TRBJ1-6; 7 nucleotides agree with TRBD1. V lost 5 bases to trimming and J lost 4 bases; unmatched junction nucleotides: 5. CDR1 and CDR2 (germline): SEHNR, FQNEAQ (reference sequence). The CDR3 spans 15 residues. The CDR3 coding sequence is TGTGCCAGCAGCACGGGACAGTCATATAATTCACCCCTCCACTTT. Protein product: CASSTGQSYNSPLHF.